This T cell receptor beta chain was sequenced for a study of cytomegalovirus exposure and HLA in healthy donors (dated by TCRdb to 2016 to 2017). Turning to the overall study: According to a later analysis, one platform produced both the 110 or so validation repertoires and the 700 or so repertoires of the first cohort. Along with the roughly 710-subject first cohort, a separate validation cohort of over a hundred different subjects was used. To predict cytomegalovirus infection status, the study brought together high-throughput TCR immunosequencing, statistical association of individual TCRs with disease status, and machine learning. The study aimed to test whether cataloging public T cell receptors could reveal signatures of past pathogen exposure. Summary of the overall study and its limitations: Subsequent analysis determined that TCRs grouped into clusters in the first cohort also showed a tendency toward co-occurrence across the approximately 120 validation repertoires, and approximately 94% of cluster scores exceeded 0. The authors suggested that the approach could potentially be extended to other disease states and immunological phenotypes. Most TCR sequences were seen in very few donors, while some public TCRs were found in many individuals. A total of some 180 TCR beta chains were listed by the study as associated with cytomegalovirus. A later analysis lacked HLA typing for the validation cohort, so it scored co-occurrence in that cohort across all 120 or so repertoires. Cytomegalovirus status was reported to be diagnosed by the classifier with high specificity and sensitivity in both the original and validation cohorts. In vitro tests confirmed that a few of the cytomegalovirus-associated TCR beta chains recognize cytomegalovirus antigens.

Library creation used the immunoSEQ multiplex PCR assay. As for the original processing: A statistical classification framework was built to diagnose cytomegalovirus status from the catalog of TCR beta chain sequences. The table comes from immuneACCESS by way of TCRdb, which keeps in-frame sequences with V and J called. Part of the clones is missing from these tables; in studies checked, under half for an unresolved V gene and the rest for unknown reasons. The V and J calls and clone size were taken over from that table, and D and trimming were inferred from the DNA. This sample gives a few hundred thousand clones in total; around 91% of them show up just once. Of the sample, around 3.3% falls within the top ten clones. The CDR3 covers 15 residues, taking in both the cysteine and the phenylalanine. Left in the record is the CDR3 DNA by itself, 45 bases read in frame from the first base. V loses 5 bases of germline sequence and J loses 0 bases, and the interval between the two ends is 13 bases. Per the germline V gene (reference sequence), MNHEY is the CDR1 and SMNVEV is the CDR2.

Donors formed part of the validation cohort, which comprised 95 to 150 subjects and was distinct from the first cohort of under 750 subjects. Notes on this clone: Its target antigen remains unknown. No base quality information exists; no much larger clone differs at one position.

This receptor was obtained from a woman aged 25 to 39 in good health and CMV-seronegative. This chain is built from TRBV27 and TRBJ1-2, with TRBD1 as a weak D call on 5 bases. Material for sequencing was PBMCs. The nucleotide sequence reads as follows: TGTGCCAGCAGTCCCCAAATGGGACCTAACTATGGCTACACCTTC. This codes for CASSPQMGPNYGYTF.